This TCR beta chain came from a study of T cell repertoires in cytomegalovirus infection. Study details: Both CMV infection and a matching HLA type were indicated by public TCR beta signatures.

Study-level results: The cumulative frequency of public TCR beta families distinguished individuals who carried CMV together with the relevant HLA. Ex vivo, HLA-C-restricted CMV-specific TCR beta clonotypes prevailed over the rest of the response.

TCRdb re-called the reads with MiXCR, one entry per CDR3 protein. This sample has 630,000 or so distinct CDR3 sequences, with roughly 24% found just once. This clonotype was found once. Its antigen is still unknown. The sequenced sample was CD8+ T cells from PBMCs. The clonotype comes from a human donor in good health (CMV status not recorded). Some clones in this sample may be carry-over from other donors' samples.

CDR3 bases: TGTGCCATCAGTCCCGGGACCTCCTACGAGCAGTACTTC. Protein sequence: CAISPGTSYEQYF. V usage is TRBV10-3 and J usage is TRBJ2-7; tentatively, D is TRBD1 or TRBD2 (5 bases each). CDR3 length: 13 amino acids. Between the trimmed V and J ends, which lost 5 bases and 0 bases, there was a span of 8 bases. The germline V gene encodes CDR1 ENHRY and CDR2 SYGVKD.